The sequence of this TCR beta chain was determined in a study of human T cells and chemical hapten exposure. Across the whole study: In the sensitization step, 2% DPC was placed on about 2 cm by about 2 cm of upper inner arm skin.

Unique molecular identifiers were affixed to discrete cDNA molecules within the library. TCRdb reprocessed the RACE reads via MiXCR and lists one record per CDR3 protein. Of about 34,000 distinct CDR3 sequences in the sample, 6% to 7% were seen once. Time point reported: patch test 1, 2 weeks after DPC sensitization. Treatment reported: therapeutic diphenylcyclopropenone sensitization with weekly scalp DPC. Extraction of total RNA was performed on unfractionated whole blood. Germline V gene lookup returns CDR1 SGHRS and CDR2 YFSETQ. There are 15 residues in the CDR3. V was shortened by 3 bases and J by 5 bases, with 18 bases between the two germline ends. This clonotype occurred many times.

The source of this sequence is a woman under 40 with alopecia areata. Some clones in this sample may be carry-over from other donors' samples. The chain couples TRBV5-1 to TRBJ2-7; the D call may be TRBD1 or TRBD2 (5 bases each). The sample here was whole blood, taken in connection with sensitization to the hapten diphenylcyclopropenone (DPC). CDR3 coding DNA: TGCGCCAGCAGCTCCTCCGGGACCTACGGCGACGAGCAGTACTTC. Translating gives CASSSSGTYGDEQYF. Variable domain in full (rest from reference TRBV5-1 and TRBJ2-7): KAGVTQTPRYLIKTRGQQVTLSCSPISGHRSVSWYQQTPGQGLQFLFEYFSETQRNKGNFPGRFSGRQFSNSRSEMNVSTLELGDSALYLCASSSSGTYGDEQYFGPGTRLTVT.